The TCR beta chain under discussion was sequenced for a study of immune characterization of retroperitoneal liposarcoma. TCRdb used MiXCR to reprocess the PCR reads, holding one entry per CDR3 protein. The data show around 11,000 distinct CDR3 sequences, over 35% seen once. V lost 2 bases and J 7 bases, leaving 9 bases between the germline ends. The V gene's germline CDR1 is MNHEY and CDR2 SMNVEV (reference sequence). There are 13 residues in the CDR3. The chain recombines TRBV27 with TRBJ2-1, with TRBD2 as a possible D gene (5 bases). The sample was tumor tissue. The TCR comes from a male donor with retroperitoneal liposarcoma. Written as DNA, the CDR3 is TGTGCCAGCAGTTTAGCGAGGGTTAATGAGCAGTTCTTC. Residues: CASSLARVNEQFF.